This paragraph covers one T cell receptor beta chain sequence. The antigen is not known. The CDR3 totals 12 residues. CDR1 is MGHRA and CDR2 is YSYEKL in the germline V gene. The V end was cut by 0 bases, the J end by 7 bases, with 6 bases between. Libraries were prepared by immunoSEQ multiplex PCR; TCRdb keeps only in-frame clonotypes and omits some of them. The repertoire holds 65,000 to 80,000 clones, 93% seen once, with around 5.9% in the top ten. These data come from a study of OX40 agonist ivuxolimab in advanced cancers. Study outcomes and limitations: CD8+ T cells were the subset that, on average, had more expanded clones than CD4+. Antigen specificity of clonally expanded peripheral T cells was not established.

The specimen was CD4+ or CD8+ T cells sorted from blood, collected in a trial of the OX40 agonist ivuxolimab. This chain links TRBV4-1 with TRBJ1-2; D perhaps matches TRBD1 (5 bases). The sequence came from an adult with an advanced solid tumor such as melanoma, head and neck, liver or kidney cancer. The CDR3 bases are TGCGCCAGCAGCCAAGATGGGGCTGGCTACACCTTC. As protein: CASSQDGAGYTF.